This TCR beta chain was identified during a study of T cell responses to AZD1222 COVID-19 vaccine. On this clone: Its antigen is currently unknown.

Generated by immunoSEQ multiplex PCR, the TCRdb table keeps only in-frame clones and is missing some. The sample comprises roughly 80,000 clones, over 80% of which are singletons, and 5.7% rests with the top ten. Regarding the study as a whole: Reportedly, nearly half the spike-specific TCRs target unmutated variant regions. The CD4 TCRs associated with vaccination extended across spike and predominated at 160-218 and 743-854.

CDR3 size: 17 residues. CDR1 and CDR2 from the germline V gene are SGDLS and YYNGEE. Trimming removed 0 bases from V and 3 bases from J, with 15 bases in between. This clonotype originated in an adult in good health. The input for sequencing was peripheral blood, taken on day 0 of AZD1222 vaccination. This rearrangement joins TRBV9 to TRBJ2-2; D remains ambiguous. The CDR3 protein is CASSVEPSPIDTGELFF. The CDR3 coding sequence is TGTGCCAGCAGCGTAGAACCGAGTCCAATAGACACCGGGGAGCTGTTTTTT.